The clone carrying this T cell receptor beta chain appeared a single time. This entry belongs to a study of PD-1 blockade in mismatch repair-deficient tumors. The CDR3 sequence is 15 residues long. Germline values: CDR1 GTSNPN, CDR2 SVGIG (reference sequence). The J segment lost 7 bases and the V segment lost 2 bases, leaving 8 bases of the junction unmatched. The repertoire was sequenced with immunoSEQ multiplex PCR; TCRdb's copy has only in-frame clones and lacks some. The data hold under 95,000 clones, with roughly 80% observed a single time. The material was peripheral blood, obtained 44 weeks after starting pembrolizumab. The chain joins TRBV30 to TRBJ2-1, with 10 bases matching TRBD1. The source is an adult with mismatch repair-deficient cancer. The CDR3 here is CAWSSAGQGRNEQFF. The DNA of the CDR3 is TGTGCCTGGAGTTCGGCGGGACAGGGGAGAAATGAGCAGTTCTTC. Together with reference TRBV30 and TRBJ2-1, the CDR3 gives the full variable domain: SQTIHQWPATLVQPVGSPLSLECTVEGTSNPNLYWYRQAAGRGLQLLFYSVGIGQISSEVPQNLSASRPQDRQFILSSKKLLLSDSGFYLCAWSSAGQGRNEQFFGPGTRLTVL.